This T cell receptor (beta chain) was obtained from a study of blood T cell repertoires in COVID-19. Study-level information: Acute-phase and convalescent COVID-19 samples originated in the United States, Italy and Spain.

Under the authors' procedure: From reference gene primer amplification, estimates of nucleated cell counts were derived. TCRdb keeps only in-frame clones here, not all; method: immunoSEQ multiplex PCR. V and J calls and clone size are given by that table; D and trimming were obtained from the DNA. The table lists approximately 94,000 clones, about 90% of them singletons, with roughly 7.4% in the top ten. Germline loops: CDR1 SGHRS, CDR2 YFSETQ. V was clipped by 0 bases and J by 3 bases; unmatched bases: 2. CDR3 size: 15 residues. V usage is TRBV5-1 and J usage is TRBJ2-1; 8 bases fit TRBD1. The source of this sequence is a man in his thirties or forties in a cohort sampled during active COVID-19. The sequenced material came from peripheral blood. The CDR3 DNA sequence: TGCGCCAGCAGCTTGGCTACAGGGGGCTACAATGAGCAGTTCTTC. Protein: CASSLATGGYNEQFF.